Reported below is one TCR beta chain. Its target is not known. TCR beta cDNA libraries included unique molecular identifiers. Using its own MiXCR run on the PCR reads, TCRdb lists one record per CDR3 protein. The top ten clones hold about 1.5% of a sample with under 650,000 distinct CDR3 sequences, roughly 46% of them seen once. The sample originates from a study of post-analysis software for immune sequencing data. Study-wide background: Recorded subtypes: relapsing-remitting, secondary progressive, progressive-relapsing; some patients unannotated.

Study-level findings and limits: Higher frequency in patients than in controls was seen for about 5 TRBV segments, with TRBV5-6, TRBV5-1 and TRBV20-1 among them. Under F measure analysis, samples from one preparation batch co-clustered strongly.

This CDR3 comprises 18 residues. CDR1 and CDR2 from the germline V gene are LGHDT and YNNKEL (reference sequence). The sequenced sample consisted of blood. The source of this sequence is a girl aged 10 to 17 with multiple sclerosis. The chain links TRBV3-1 to TRBJ2-4; 14 bases fit TRBD2. Judging by the DNA end, TRBJ2-5 fits better; the J call may be wrong. Written as DNA, the CDR3 is TGTGCCAGCAGCCTGGGACTAGCGGGGGTCATTTTCCAAGAGACCCAGTACTTC. Translation gives CASSLGLAGVIFQETQYF.